This T cell receptor (beta chain) was sequenced for a study of T cell responses to AZD1222 COVID-19 vaccine. Broader study findings: Spike-specific TCR breadth and depth grew following two AZD1222 doses. Reports indicate that nearly half of spike-specific TCRs are directed at unmutated variant regions. Clonal diversity was possibly underestimated, and white British individuals and females predominated among donors.

The protocol was immunoSEQ multiplex PCR, while the TCRdb copy is restricted to in-frame clones and leaves out a portion. The sample has around 110,000 clones; around 94% are singletons. Details on this clone: Its specificity is unknown.

The CDR3 is 16 residues long. The germline gives CDR1 SGHTA, CDR2 FQGNSA. Trimming cost V 6 bases and J 6 bases; bases outside gene matches: 10. The chain combines TRBV7-2 with TRBJ2-2; 10 nucleotides agree with TRBD1. Here the sequenced sample was peripheral blood, taken on day 0 of AZD1222 vaccination. The clonotype originates from an adult in good health. This CDR3 reads CASSPGQGETPGELFF. DNA of the CDR3: TGTGCCAGCAGTCCCGGACAGGGGGAGACTCCCGGGGAGCTGTTTTTT.